The 32 T cell receptor beta chains listed next were all sequenced from one sample in a study of shared clonotypes between healthy human individuals. TCRdb's copy holds only in-frame clones and misses some; the assay was immunoSEQ multiplex PCR. The repertoire holds about 1.5 million clones, with around 98% as singletons. Source material: naive CD4+ T cells sorted from blood. Described subset: CD45RA+ positively selected. Receptor source: a man aged 25-40 years in good health.

The chain combines TRBV29-1 with TRBJ1-1; the D gene is possibly TRBD1 (5 bases). Germline V gene sequence: CDR1 SQVTM, CDR2 ANQGSEA. The CDR3 runs 12 residues. Trimming stripped 3 bases from V and 5 bases from J, with 10 bases between. CDR3 nucleotides: TGCAGCGTTGAGGAGGGACGGACTGAAGCTTTCTTT. Its translation: CSVEEGRTEAFF.

This chain uses TRBV19 with TRBJ2-7; D is unresolved. From germline, CDR1 is LNHDA and CDR2 SQIVND (reference sequence). V shed 7 bases and J shed 6 bases, with 13 bases lying between them. The CDR3 contains 12 residues. Here the CDR3 reads CASKDLLGEQYF. The CDR3 DNA follows: TGTGCCAGTAAAGACCTACTGGGCGAGCAGTACTTC.

The chain carries TRBV5-1 and TRBJ2-1, with TRBD1 identical over 9 bases. V lost 4 bases and J lost 2; bases outside the gene matches: 7. CDR3 length: 16 residues. CDR1 and CDR2 from the germline V gene are SGHRS and YFSETQ. As DNA, the CDR3 is TGCGCCAGCAGCCTGGGGACAGGGTGGACCTACAATGAGCAGTTCTTC. Its translation is CASSLGTGWTYNEQFF. The full variable domain, its missing parts supplied by reference TRBV5-1 and TRBJ2-1, is KAGVTQTPRYLIKTRGQQVTLSCSPISGHRSVSWYQQTPGQGLQFLFEYFSETQRNKGNFPGRFSGRQFSNSRSEMNVSTLELGDSALYLCASSLGTGWTYNEQFFGPGTRLTVL.

In its sample, this clone was seen once. The V gene is TRBV5-1, the J gene TRBJ2-5; TRBD2 aligns across 8 bases. V was pared by 3 bases and J by 5 bases, with 12 bases of the junction left unmatched. Germline V lookup: CDR1 SGHRS, CDR2 YFSETQ. The CDR3 is 16 amino acids. CDR3 loop: CASSSNLGTSMETQYF. The CDR3 nucleotides are TGCGCCAGCAGCTCAAACCTCGGGACTAGTATGGAGACCCAGTACTTC.

This clone came up once. This chain uses TRBV10-3 with TRBJ2-7; 14 positions match TRBD2. CDR1 is ENHRY and CDR2 is SYGVKD in the germline V gene. The V segment lost 10 bases and the J segment 2 bases; nucleotides outside the gene matches: 10. This CDR3 contains 16 residues. CDR3 sequence (DNA): TGTGCCACCGGGGGACTAGCGGGAGTGGGTACCTACGAGCAGTACTTC. As protein: CATGGLAGVGTYEQYF.

The chain couples TRBV19 to TRBJ2-7; D is ambiguous. There are 14 residues in the CDR3. Between the trimmed V and J ends, which lost 6 bases and 1 base, there was a span of 13 bases. The germline V gene encodes CDR1 LNHDA and CDR2 SQIVND (reference sequence). In DNA, the CDR3 is TGTGCCAGTAGCCCGACCCTCGGTTCCTACGAGCAGTACTTC. Amino acids: CASSPTLGSYEQYF.

The V call is TRBV30, the J call TRBJ1-1; maybe TRBD1 (5 bases). Germline CDR1 and CDR2: GTSNPN and SVGIG (reference sequence). V was pared by 3 bases and J by 3 bases, with 14 bases between. The CDR3 spans 14 residues. In DNA, the CDR3 is TGTGCCTGGAGGCCCAGGGTTCCGTACACTGAAGCTTTCTTT. It is translated as CAWRPRVPYTEAFF.

The chain employs TRBV14 and TRBJ2-3; D is uncertain. The CDR3 runs to 16 residues. Between the trimmed V and J ends, which lost 1 base and 4 bases, there was a span of 15 bases. Germline CDR1 SGHDN, CDR2 FVKESK. CDR3 bases: TGTGCCAGCAGCCAAGTCGGTAACCCTGGCCCAGATACGCAGTATTTT. It encodes CASSQVGNPGPDTQYF.

V usage is TRBV15 and J usage is TRBJ1-2; 10 bases map to TRBD1. This CDR3 contains 15 residues. V was pared by 5 bases and J by 8 bases, with 11 bases of the junction left unmatched. CDR1 and CDR2 from the germline V gene are LNHNV and YYDKDF (reference sequence). For the CDR3, the DNA is TGTGCCACCAGCGGGCAGCCGACAGGGGGCGTAGGCTACACCTTC. Amino acids: CATSGQPTGGVGYTF.

The chain employs TRBV5-1 and TRBJ1-2; D gene ambiguous. The V end lost 0 bases, the J end lost 3 bases, and 9 bases lay between the germline ends. The CDR3 consists of 14 residues. In germline, CDR1 is SGHRS, CDR2 YFSETQ. The CDR3 protein is CASSLENSHYGYTF. In nucleotides, the CDR3 is TGCGCCAGCAGCTTGGAGAACAGCCACTATGGCTACACCTTC. Based on the CDR3 plus reference TRBV5-1 and TRBJ1-2, the full variable domain is KAGVTQTPRYLIKTRGQQVTLSCSPISGHRSVSWYQQTPGQGLQFLFEYFSETQRNKGNFPGRFSGRQFSNSRSEMNVSTLELGDSALYLCASSLENSHYGYTFGSGTRLTVV.

J is TRBJ2-3 and V is TRBV28; D is perhaps TRBD2 (6 bases). V lost 5 bases and J 1 base, leaving 22 bases between the germline ends. The CDR3 length is 18 residues. The germline CDR1 and CDR2 sequences are MDHEN and SYDVKM. The CDR3 DNA follows: TGTGCCAGCAGTAGCGCTCTTGGGGGGATTTCGGGCACAGATACGCAGTATTTT. The encoded protein is CASSSALGGISGTDTQYF.

The chain has TRBV18 and TRBJ2-2; 9 bases line up with TRBD1. V trimming: 3 bases; J trimming: 5 bases; junction bases outside the gene matches: 7. This CDR3 is built from 16 residues. CDR1 and CDR2 (germline): KGHSH, LQKENI. CDR3 in amino acids: CASSPGSGTGTGELFF. In nucleotides, the CDR3 is TGTGCCAGCTCACCCGGATCCGGGACAGGGACCGGGGAGCTGTTTTTT.

DNA for the CDR3: TGTGCCAGCTCAACCAGGGATCCGGAGACCCAGTACTTC. Encoded protein: CASSTRDPETQYF. The chain couples TRBV18 to TRBJ2-5, with D possibly matching TRBD1 (5 bases). V was clipped by 5 bases and J by 5 bases, with 12 bases between them. CDR3 length: 13 residues. The germline CDR1 and CDR2 sequences are KGHSH and LQKENI.

This sequence joins TRBV10-3 and TRBJ2-2, with D tentatively TRBD2 (5 bases). The V gene's germline CDR1 is ENHRY and CDR2 SYGVKD. The CDR3 runs 16 residues. V shed 6 bases and J shed 2 bases, with 16 bases lying between them. This CDR3 reads CAISPRTGLNTGELFF. The CDR3, as DNA: TGTGCCATCAGCCCCCGGACTGGATTAAACACCGGGGAGCTGTTTTTT.

The chain uses TRBV7-6 and TRBJ2-3; TRBD1 matches 7 bases. The germline gives CDR1 SGHVS, CDR2 FNYEAQ. This CDR3 is 13 amino acids long. Trimming at V came to 1 base and at J to 5 bases, leaving 0 bases not matched to a gene. The CDR3 region is CASSLGQGDTQYF. The CDR3 DNA is TGTGCCAGCAGCTTAGGACAGGGAGATACGCAGTATTTT.

V is TRBV28 and J is TRBJ1-5; D is possibly TRBD1 (5 bases). In germline, CDR1 is MDHEN, CDR2 SYDVKM. V lost 6 bases and J 4 bases, leaving 10 bases between the germline ends. The CDR3 extends over 13 amino acids. The CDR3 DNA sequence: TGTGCCAGCAGGGGGGATTGGAATCAGCCCCAGCATTTT. It translates to CASRGDWNQPQHF.

J is TRBJ2-3 and V is TRBV18; 10 bases match TRBD2. This CDR3 has 19 amino acids. The V segment lost 2 bases and the J segment 2 bases; nucleotides outside the gene matches: 13. CDR1 is KGHSH and CDR2 is LQKENI in the germline V gene. This CDR3 is CASSPKLAGAPGSTDTQYF. CDR3 nucleotides: TGTGCCAGCTCACCAAAGCTAGCGGGAGCCCCGGGTTCCACAGATACGCAGTATTTT.

The chain has TRBV10-2 and TRBJ1-5, with D uncertain. CDR1 is WSHSY, CDR2 SAAADI, per germline. CDR3 length: 13 residues. V dropped 0 bases and J dropped 6 bases, with 6 bases sitting between them. The CDR3 is CASSESRVQPQHF. The CDR3 coding sequence is TGCGCCAGCAGTGAGTCAAGGGTTCAGCCCCAGCATTTT.

The chain employs TRBV29-1 and TRBJ2-6, with 11 bases matching TRBD2. The J segment lost 2 bases and the V segment lost 3 bases, leaving 9 bases of the junction unmatched. The length of the CDR3 is 18 residues. Germline CDR1 SQVTM, CDR2 ANQGSEA. In DNA, the CDR3 is TGCAGCGTTGATTTGGGGCTAGCGGGAGGAGCTGGGGCCAACGTCCTGACTTTC. Amino acid sequence: CSVDLGLAGGAGANVLTF. Complete variable domain (other parts from reference TRBV29-1 and TRBJ2-6): SAVISQKPSRDICQRGTSLTIQCQVDSQVTMMFWYRQQPGQSLTLIATANQGSEATYESGFVIDKFPISRPNLTFSTLTVSNMSPEDSSIYLCSVDLGLAGGAGANVLTFGAGSRLTVL.

J is TRBJ1-3 and V is TRBV9; no clear D. Trimming took off 2 bases at V and 0 bases at J, with 6 bases between the two ends. CDR1 and CDR2 (germline): SGDLS, YYNGEE. CDR3 length: 14 amino acids. The CDR3 bases are TGTGCCAGCAGCGTGCCAGGCTCTGGAAACACCATATATTTT. It translates to CASSVPGSGNTIYF.

The rearrangement joins TRBV28 to TRBJ1-2; 9 bases line up with TRBD1. The CDR3 has 16 amino acids. The germline gives CDR1 MDHEN, CDR2 SYDVKM. The V gene end was trimmed by 8 bases and the J gene end by 7 bases; junction bases not matched to a gene: 17. CDR3 nucleotide sequence: TGTGCCAGCTACACACCGCCAAAAACAGGGGGCCCTGGCTACACCTTC. It codes for CASYTPPKTGGPGYTF.

This chain connects TRBV28 to TRBJ2-1; 11 bases align to TRBD1. CDR3 length: 13 amino acids. CDR1 and CDR2 (germline): MDHEN, SYDVKM. The trim removed 11 bases at V and 7 bases at J, leaving 7 bases unmatched. CDR3 in amino acids: CASGQGARNEQFF. CDR3 nucleotides: TGTGCCTCCGGACAGGGGGCGCGAAATGAGCAGTTCTTC.

The V call is TRBV27, the J call TRBJ2-7, with 10 bases matching TRBD1. The CDR3 runs 15 residues. Germline V lookup: CDR1 MNHEY, CDR2 SMNVEV (reference sequence). Unmatched junction bases numbered 8, after V lost 6 bases and J lost 3 bases. CDR3 amino acids: CASRGQGTFYYEQYF. CDR3 sequence (DNA): TGTGCCAGCAGGGGACAGGGGACATTTTACTACGAGCAGTACTTC.

The chain carries TRBV7-9 and TRBJ1-1; D is perhaps TRBD1 (6 bases). CDR3 length: 11 amino acids. Trimming cost V 8 bases and J 10 bases, with 14 bases left between them. In germline, CDR1 is SEHNR, CDR2 FQNEAQ (reference sequence). Here the CDR3 DNA reads TGTGCCAGCCGGGGGCCTTCAGGAGCTTTCTTT. This gives the protein CASRGPSGAFF.

This chain joins TRBV28 and TRBJ2-7; 12 bases align to TRBD2. Germline values: CDR1 MDHEN, CDR2 SYDVKM. The CDR3 consists of 16 residues. V gave up 8 bases and J gave up 5 bases; unmatched junction bases: 13. The CDR3 protein is CASFSLLAGGINEQYF. DNA for the CDR3: TGTGCCAGCTTCAGCCTACTAGCGGGAGGTATCAACGAGCAGTACTTC.

The V and J genes are TRBV4-2 and TRBJ2-3, with TRBD2 identical over 10 bases. The CDR3 extends over 19 amino acids. J lost 2 bases, V lost 1 base, and 12 bases had no gene match. Germline values: CDR1 LGHNA, CDR2 YNFKEQ. CDR3 protein: CASSQGTSGNPGYTDTQYF. The CDR3, as DNA: TGTGCCAGCAGCCAAGGGACTAGCGGAAATCCAGGCTACACAGATACGCAGTATTTT.

The chain recombines TRBV5-4 with TRBJ2-1; 12 nucleotides align to TRBD2. V lost 4 bases and J lost 6; bases outside the gene matches: 11. This CDR3 region has 17 residues. CDR1 is SGHNT, CDR2 YYREEE, per germline (reference sequence). CDR3 loop: CASSIKTSGRRVNEQFF. The CDR3 nucleotides are TGTGCCAGCAGCATAAAGACTAGCGGGAGAAGGGTCAATGAGCAGTTCTTC.

V and J are TRBV7-3 and TRBJ2-2; D unclear. V was clipped by 1 base and J by 7 bases, with 10 bases between them. The CDR3 runs 14 residues. CDR1 and CDR2 (germline): SGHTA, FQGTGA. In DNA form, the CDR3 reads TGTGCCAGCAGCTTAAAGTTACGTGGCGGGGAGCTGTTTTTT. It yields the protein CASSLKLRGGELFF. Full variable domain (rest looked up from reference TRBV7-3 and TRBJ2-2): GAGVSQTPSNKVTEKGKYVELRCDPISGHTALYWYRQSLGQGPEFLIYFQGTGAADDSGLPNDRFFAVRPEGSVSTLKIQRTERGDSAVYLCASSLKLRGGELFFGEGSRLTVL.

The chain couples TRBV25-1 to TRBJ2-5; TRBD1 aligns across 10 bases. Trimming removed 3 bases from V and 7 bases from J; junction bases left unmatched: 5. Germline-derived CDR1 and CDR2 are MGHDK and SYGVNS. CDR3 length: 14 residues. The CDR3 coding sequence is TGTGCCAGCAGTGAGACAGGGGGCAAGATGACCCAGTACTTC. As protein: CASSETGGKMTQYF.

The J gene is TRBJ1-1, the V gene TRBV28; D remains ambiguous. Germline CDR1 MDHEN, CDR2 SYDVKM. The CDR3 is made up of 14 amino acids. Between the trimmed V and J ends, which lost 2 bases and 13 bases, there was a span of 20 bases. The CDR3 region has the DNA TGTGCCAGCAGTTTAGTTAGAGGAGCGGCGTTAGTTTTCTTT. This encodes CASSLVRGAALVFF.

On this clone: The same CDR3 is also encoded by other DNA sequences in this sample. J is TRBJ1-1 and V is TRBV18; possible D gene TRBD1, 5 bases. Germline V gene lookup returns CDR1 KGHSH and CDR2 LQKENI. The CDR3 consists of 13 residues. Trimming stripped 3 bases from V and 0 bases from J, with 5 bases between. The CDR3 DNA reads TGTGCCAGCTCACCGGGGGTGAACACTGAAGCTTTCTTT. As protein: CASSPGVNTEAFF. Supplemented by reference TRBV18 and TRBJ1-1, the full variable domain reads NAGVMQNPRHLVRRRGQEARLRCSPMKGHSHVYWYRQLPEEGLKFMVYLQKENIIDESGMPKERFSAEFPKEGPSILRIQQVVRGDSAAYFCASSPGVNTEAFFGQGTRLTVV.

The chain joins TRBV5-4 to TRBJ2-7, with D unclear. V was trimmed by 2 bases and J by 0 bases, leaving 9 bases between them. Germline V lookup: CDR1 SGHNT, CDR2 YYREEE (reference sequence). The CDR3 contains 14 residues. The DNA of the CDR3 is TGTGCCAGCAGCTTATTCAGGTCCTCCTACGAGCAGTACTTC. The encoded protein is CASSLFRSSYEQYF.